Presented here are 15 T cell receptor beta chains from one specimen sequenced in a study of neurological immune-mediated disorders. TCRdb analysed the 5' RACE reads with MiXCR anew, one entry per CDR3 protein. The sample shows 25,000 or so distinct CDR3 sequences, more than 10% of them seen only once. The sequencing sample was made of PBMCs. The receptors originated from a man in his sixties in good health.

This clonotype was seen repeatedly, ten times or more. This chain joins TRBV10-3 and TRBJ2-1; D is unresolved. Germline V gives CDR1 ENHRY, CDR2 SYGVKD. Trimming stripped 0 bases from V and 4 bases from J, with 10 bases between. The CDR3 loop spans 15 amino acids. CDR3 region: CAISESSDPYNEQFF. The CDR3 DNA reads TGTGCCATCAGTGAGTCGAGCGATCCATACAATGAGCAGTTCTTC.

This clonotype was observed once. This sequence may be a read error, since a much larger clone differs from it by one base. The chain is built from TRBV10-3 and TRBJ1-5; tentatively, D is TRBD1 (6 bases). Trimming took off 4 bases at V and 7 bases at J, with 17 bases between the two ends. The CDR3 spans 15 residues. From germline, CDR1 is ENHRY and CDR2 SYGVKD. CDR3 sequence (DNA): TGTGCCATCAGTGTGTCTGGGGGCCTCGGGCAGCCCCAGCATTTT. Translation: CAISVSGGLGQPQHF.

This clonotype was seen repeatedly, ten times or more. The junction does not match germline at one end; this may be a read error. In nucleotides, the CDR3 is TGTGCCAGCAACCAAGGGGGAATTGACACTGAAGCTTTCTTT. Translation: CASNQGGIDTEAFF. The V and J genes are TRBV3-1 and TRBJ1-1, with D maybe TRBD1 (6 bases). Germline-derived CDR1 and CDR2 are LGHDT and YNNKEL (reference sequence). This CDR3 spans 14 amino acids.

This clonotype has ten or more counts. The chain has TRBV11-2 and TRBJ2-5; 7 bases fit TRBD1. V gave up 0 bases and J gave up 5 bases; unmatched junction bases: 0. CDR1 is SGHAT, CDR2 FQNNGV, per germline. The CDR3 extends over 13 amino acids. The CDR3 DNA sequence: TGTGCCAGCAGCTTAGACAGGGGGGAGACCCAGTACTTC. Its translation is CASSLDRGETQYF.

This clonotype is labeled as medium-sized. The gene calls are TRBV29-1 and TRBJ2-2; TRBD1 might be the D (6 bases). The CDR3 covers 16 residues. Trimming removed 2 bases from V and 3 bases from J, with 16 bases in between. Germline V gene sequence: CDR1 SQVTM, CDR2 ANQGSEA. The CDR3, as DNA: TGCAGCGTTGAATTTCTGCTAGCAGGGGACACCGGGGAGCTGTTTTTT. Translating gives CSVEFLLAGDTGELFF.

This clonotype was seen repeatedly, ten times or more. This sequence joins TRBV9 and TRBJ2-1; D not certain. Germline lookup yields CDR1 SGDLS and CDR2 YYNGEE. Trimming took off 5 bases at V and 0 bases at J, with 12 bases between the two ends. This CDR3 has 15 amino acids. The chain's CDR3 is CASSHVPSSYNEQFF. The CDR3 DNA reads as TGTGCCAGCAGTCATGTCCCTAGCTCCTACAATGAGCAGTTCTTC.

This clonotype has at least ten counts. This chain links TRBV5-1 with TRBJ2-3; D unresolved. Trimming removed 4 bases at V and 1 base at J, with 10 bases between. Germline-derived CDR1 and CDR2 are SGHRS and YFSETQ. This CDR3 contains 14 residues. The CDR3 reads CASSQEIRTDTQYF. CDR3 DNA: TGCGCCAGCAGCCAAGAGATTCGCACAGATACGCAGTATTTT.

For this clonotype: Possible read error: a much larger clone is one base away. V gene TRBV20-1 combines with J gene TRBJ2-3, with D unresolved. The CDR3 is made up of 12 amino acids. CDR1 and CDR2 from the germline V gene are DFQATT and SNEGSKA (reference sequence). The V end lost 3 bases, the J end lost 4 bases, and 8 bases lay between the germline ends. Written as DNA, the CDR3 is TGCAGTGCTAGGGGCCCCTCAGATACGCAGTATTTT. The encoded protein is CSARGPSDTQYF.

This clonotype has a count of ten or more. The V gene is TRBV7-6, the J gene TRBJ2-1; D is tentatively TRBD1 or TRBD2 (5 bases each). The germline gives CDR1 SGHVS, CDR2 FNYEAQ. V gave up 0 bases and J gave up 0 bases, with 6 bases separating them. The CDR3 extends over 15 amino acids. CDR3 protein: CASSLAGASYNEQFF. The CDR3 DNA is TGTGCCAGCAGCTTAGCCGGGGCCTCCTACAATGAGCAGTTCTTC.

This clonotype was seen many times. This chain links TRBV5-6 with TRBJ2-7; 9 nucleotides match TRBD1. The CDR3 contains 14 residues. The germline V gene has CDR1 SGHDT and CDR2 YYEEEE. The trim removed 0 bases at V and 6 bases at J, leaving 4 bases unmatched. The DNA of the CDR3 is TGTGCCAGCAGCTTGGGGGACAGGGTCGGCGAGCAGTACTTC. Its protein is CASSLGDRVGEQYF.

This clonotype was recorded many times. The chain couples TRBV20-1 to TRBJ2-5; no clear D gene. The V end was cut by 4 bases, the J end by 4 bases, with 13 bases between. This CDR3 spans 13 amino acids. CDR1 and CDR2 from the germline V gene are DFQATT and SNEGSKA (reference sequence). The DNA of the CDR3 is TGCAGTGCTATAGACGGCTGGAGAGAGACCCAGTACTTC. This gives the protein CSAIDGWRETQYF.

This clonotype has at least ten counts. This chain joins TRBV7-6 and TRBJ2-7, with 8 bases identical to TRBD1. The CDR3 sequence is 15 residues long. Per germline, CDR1 SGHVS and CDR2 FNYEAQ. V was pared by 5 bases and J by 5 bases, with 11 bases of the junction left unmatched. The CDR3 protein is CASSQAGQGFDEQYF. In DNA form, the CDR3 reads TGTGCCAGCAGCCAGGCCGGACAGGGATTCGACGAGCAGTACTTC.

This clonotype was counted ten times or more. This sequence joins TRBV29-1 and TRBJ2-3, with 10 bases identical to TRBD2. Trimming took 6 bases from V and 1 from J; bases not matched to a gene: 1. From germline, CDR1 is SQVTM and CDR2 ANQGSEA. This CDR3 is built from 13 residues. Here the CDR3 DNA reads TGCAGCGTCGGGACTAGCGGCACAGATACGCAGTATTTT. This gives the protein CSVGTSGTDTQYF.

This clonotype was observed many times. The chain employs TRBV10-2 and TRBJ2-7; unclear D gene. The CDR3 loop spans 13 amino acids. In germline, CDR1 is WSHSY, CDR2 SAAADI. The V gene lost 2 bases and the J gene lost 3 bases, with 8 bases spanning the gap. DNA for the CDR3: TGCGCCAGCAGTGAGGGGCTCCGCTACGAGCAGTACTTC. It specifies CASSEGLRYEQYF.

This clonotype was observed at least ten times. V is TRBV28 and J is TRBJ1-5; D gene unclear. Germline V CDR1 and CDR2: MDHEN, SYDVKM. The CDR3 length is 15 residues. Trimming stripped 7 bases from V and 0 bases from J, with 13 bases between. The CDR3 here is CASIDRISSNQPQHF. The CDR3 DNA follows: TGTGCCAGCATAGATCGGATAAGTAGCAATCAGCCCCAGCATTTT.